This TCR beta chain was captured in a study of control samples from healthy donors and cancer patients. V gave up 6 bases and J gave up 1 base, with 3 bases separating them. There are 11 residues in the CDR3. Method: immunoSEQ multiplex PCR; TCRdb's copy keeps in-frame clones and lacks some. Of about 65,000 clones listed, 90% are singletons. This chain links TRBV12-3 or TRBV12-4 with TRBJ2-5; D uncertain. The receptor was isolated from a woman in her fifties or sixties with colorectal cancer. Sequenced: PBMCs. The CDR3 sequence: CASSSQETQYF. The CDR3 DNA reads TGTGCCAGCAGCTCCCAAGAGACCCAGTACTTC.